These 21 T cell receptor beta chains were all obtained from the same sample, sequenced in a study of OX40 agonist ivuxolimab in advanced cancers. TCRdb's copy holds only in-frame clones and misses some; the assay was immunoSEQ multiplex PCR. The data show roughly 80,000 clones, with 84% seen just once and under 3.5% held by the top ten. Sequenced here: CD4+ or CD8+ T cells sorted from blood, sampled in a trial of the OX40 agonist ivuxolimab. The receptors here all came from an adult with an advanced solid tumor such as melanoma, head and neck, liver or kidney cancer.

The chain has TRBV7-2 and TRBJ2-1; D tentatively fits TRBD1 or TRBD2 (5 bases each). Trimming took off 5 bases at V and 3 bases at J, with 11 bases between the two ends. The CDR3 is 14 residues long. Germline CDR1 SGHTA, CDR2 FQGNSA. This CDR3 reads CASSPGTYYNEQFF. The CDR3 nucleotides are TGTGCCAGCAGCCCTGGGACCTACTACAATGAGCAGTTCTTC. The full variable domain, completed using reference TRBV7-2 and TRBJ2-1, is GAGVSQSPSNKVTEKGKDVELRCDPISGHTALYWYRQSLGQGLEFLIYFQGNSAPDKSGLPSDRFSAERTGGSVSTLTIQRTQQEDSAVYLCASSPGTYYNEQFFGPGTRLTVL.

The chain combines TRBV28 with TRBJ2-1; D call uncertain. The germline gives CDR1 MDHEN, CDR2 SYDVKM. V gave up 8 bases and J gave up 7 bases, with 15 bases separating them. The CDR3 length is 13 residues. The CDR3 DNA sequence: TGTGCCAGCGGGTTAGCAGTTGGGAATGAGCAGTTCTTC. Translation gives CASGLAVGNEQFF.

V usage is TRBV11-2 and J usage is TRBJ1-4; D remains ambiguous. Trimming left V 0 bases short and J 1 base short, with 6 bases between. The CDR3 is 15 amino acids. CDR1 and CDR2 (germline): SGHAT, FQNNGV. The CDR3 bases are TGTGCCAGCAGCTTAGACAAGGGAACTAATGAAAAACTGTTTTTT. Translating it yields CASSLDKGTNEKLFF.

The V gene is TRBV2, the J gene TRBJ1-2; 8 bases align to TRBD1. The V gene end was trimmed by 7 bases and the J gene end by 6 bases; junction bases not matched to a gene: 4. Germline lookup yields CDR1 SNHLY and CDR2 FYNNEI. CDR3 length: 12 amino acids. The CDR3 DNA is TGTGCCAGCACCCAGGGGGCACATGGCTACACCTTC. Its translation: CASTQGAHGYTF.

The V call is TRBV27, the J call TRBJ1-1; 8 bases fit TRBD1. The CDR3 is made up of 15 amino acids. Per the germline V gene, CDR1 is MNHEY and CDR2 is SMNVEV (reference sequence). V shed 7 bases, J shed 0 bases, and the junction held 7 bases outside the gene matches. The DNA for the CDR3 is TGTGCCAGCACTTCGGGACAGGTCATGAACACTGAAGCTTTCTTT. Its protein is CASTSGQVMNTEAFF.

The CDR3 nucleotides are TGTGCCAGCAGTTTTGGTAGGCAAGAGACCCAGTACTTC. Its translation: CASSFGRQETQYF. This chain links TRBV28 with TRBJ2-5; D unclear. CDR3 length: 13 residues. V was cut by 3 bases and J by 2 bases, with 7 bases left in between. Per germline, CDR1 MDHEN and CDR2 SYDVKM.

The rearrangement links TRBV21-1 to TRBJ2-3. TRBV21-1 is shown as a pseudogene. The CDR3 sequence is 15 residues long. The CDR3 coding sequence is TGTGCCAGCAGCAAAGGGGGAAGTAGAACAGATACGCAGTATTTT. The encoded protein is CASSKGGSRTDTQYF.

In this sample, this clone turned up a few times. The chain is built from TRBV19 and TRBJ1-2; TRBD1 might be the D (5 bases). The CDR3 spans 15 residues. Deletions cut 6 bases from V and 1 base from J, with 15 bases between. Germline V gene sequence: CDR1 LNHDA, CDR2 SQIVND (reference sequence). Here the CDR3 reads CASSSGGANNYGYTF. In DNA form, the CDR3 reads TGTGCCAGTAGCTCCGGGGGAGCCAATAACTATGGCTACACCTTC. The entire variable domain, with the rest obtained from reference TRBV19 and TRBJ1-2, is as follows: DGGITQSPKYLFRKEGQNVTLSCEQNLNHDAMYWYRQDPGQGLRLIYYSQIVNDFQKGDIAEGYSVSREKKESFPLTVTSAQKNPTAFYLCASSSGGANNYGYTFGSGTRLTVV.

This chain's CDR3 is CASSQDPVNGYTF. CDR3 DNA: TGCGCCAGCAGCCAAGATCCCGTGAATGGCTACACCTTC. The V and J genes are TRBV4-1 and TRBJ1-2; D unclear. V was cut by 0 bases and J by 6 bases, with 8 bases left in between. Germline values: CDR1 MGHRA, CDR2 YSYEKL. The CDR3 has 13 residues.

The gene calls are TRBV6-5 and TRBJ2-7; the match to TRBD1 covers 8 bases. Germline CDR1 reads MNHEY; CDR2 reads SVGAGI. The J segment lost 7 bases and the V segment lost 6 bases, leaving 14 bases of the junction unmatched. There are 15 residues in the CDR3. The CDR3 DNA reads as TGTGCCAGCAGCAACGACAGGGGTCACCGTCGGGAGCAGTACTTC. Protein sequence: CASSNDRGHRREQYF.

Comments on this clone: Sequence at one end of the junction differs from germline and may be a read error. The gene calls are TRBV5-5 and TRBJ2-5; D call uncertain. Per germline, CDR1 SGHKS and CDR2 YYEKEE (reference sequence). CDR3 size: 14 residues. The CDR3 protein is CASSDPGSQGTQYF. As DNA, the CDR3 is TGTGCCAGCAGCGACCCGGGCTCTCAAGGGACCCAGTACTTC.

The chain has TRBV6-1 and TRBJ2-1; 10 bases fit TRBD2. In germline, CDR1 is MNHNS, CDR2 SASEGT. V was clipped by 4 bases and J by 9 bases; unmatched bases: 9. The CDR3 spans 15 residues. In DNA, the CDR3 is TGTGCCAGCAGTGCTAAAGCGGGGGGGAAAAGTGAGCAGTTCTTC. Protein: CASSAKAGGKSEQFF.

The genes are TRBV19 and TRBJ1-4; the D is unclear. Trimming removed 5 bases at V and 5 bases at J, with 12 bases between. The germline V gene has CDR1 LNHDA and CDR2 SQIVND (reference sequence). The CDR3 is made up of 14 amino acids. The CDR3 nucleotides read TGTGCCAGTAGTCCACGGCCGGACAATGAAAAACTGTTTTTT. Translated: CASSPRPDNEKLFF.

The rearrangement links TRBV30 to TRBJ2-5; 7 nucleotides align to TRBD2. Germline assignment: CDR1 GTSNPN and CDR2 SVGIG (reference sequence). With 4 bases clipped from V and 4 bases from J, the junction kept 3 bases outside the gene matches. The CDR3 is 12 amino acids. The CDR3 DNA is TGTGCCTGGACGGGGGGTGGAGAGACCCAGTACTTC. Amino acid sequence: CAWTGGGETQYF.

The chain is built from TRBV7-6 and TRBJ2-7; 7 nucleotides match TRBD1. The germline gives CDR1 SGHVS, CDR2 FNYEAQ. There are 16 residues in the CDR3. After removal of 5 bases from V and 0 bases from J, the junction contained 10 bases not matched to a gene. CDR3 bases: TGTGCCAGCAGCCCAATGGGGACAGCTAACTCCTACGAGCAGTACTTC. This translates into CASSPMGTANSYEQYF.

This rearrangement joins TRBV6-5 to TRBJ1-2; possible D gene TRBD1, 5 bases. Germline CDR1 reads MNHEY; CDR2 reads SVGAGI. V was shortened by 5 bases and J by 1 base, with 11 bases between the two germline ends. The CDR3 totals 14 residues. CDR3 sequence reads: CASSDLDSNYGYTF. The DNA of the CDR3 is TGTGCCAGCAGTGACCTCGACAGTAACTATGGCTACACCTTC.

The chain has TRBV2 and TRBJ2-7; 7 nucleotides match TRBD2. Germline V CDR1 and CDR2: SNHLY, FYNNEI. After removal of 2 bases from V and 2 bases from J, the junction contained 3 bases not matched to a gene. CDR3 size: 14 residues. This CDR3 reads CASSEREGTYEQYV. The CDR3 coding sequence is TGTGCCAGCAGTGAAAGGGAGGGGACCTACGAGCAGTACGTC.

The chain uses TRBV10-3 and TRBJ2-7, with D unresolved. The CDR3 totals 17 residues. Germline V gene sequence: CDR1 ENHRY, CDR2 SYGVKD. V was clipped by 0 bases and J by 1 base, with 16 bases between them. CDR3 sequence reads: CAISESPRVRSSYEQYF. CDR3 bases: TGTGCCATCAGTGAGTCCCCGCGAGTGCGGTCGTCCTACGAGCAGTACTTC.

The chain employs TRBV10-2 and TRBJ1-1; weak D call: TRBD1 (6 bases). V dropped 3 bases and J dropped 4 bases, with 6 bases sitting between them. The germline V gene has CDR1 WSHSY and CDR2 SAAADI. This CDR3 is 12 amino acids long. CDR3 region: CASSEGGTEAFF. The CDR3 DNA reads as TGCGCCAGCAGTGAAGGGGGCACTGAAGCTTTCTTT.

Comment on this clone: An end of the junction does not agree with germline; a read error may underlie this. Other DNA variants within this sample encode the same CDR3. The V and J genes are TRBV5-1 and TRBJ2-5; 7 bases match TRBD2. Germline V lookup: CDR1 SGHRS, CDR2 YFSETQ. This CDR3 is 15 amino acids long. CDR3 loop: CASSLIAGRDETQYF. Written as DNA, the CDR3 is TGCGCCAGTAGCTTAATTGCAGGGAGGGATGAGACCCAGTACTTC.

This sequence joins TRBV7-2 and TRBJ1-2, with D possibly being TRBD1 (5 bases). Germline CDR1 and CDR2: SGHTA and FQGNSA. Trimming shortened V by 4 bases and J by 6 bases, and 15 bases separated the two germline ends. There are 14 residues in the CDR3. The CDR3 region has the DNA TGTGCCAGCAGCTCATACCGCCAGGGCGATGGCTACACCTTC. Residues: CASSSYRQGDGYTF.